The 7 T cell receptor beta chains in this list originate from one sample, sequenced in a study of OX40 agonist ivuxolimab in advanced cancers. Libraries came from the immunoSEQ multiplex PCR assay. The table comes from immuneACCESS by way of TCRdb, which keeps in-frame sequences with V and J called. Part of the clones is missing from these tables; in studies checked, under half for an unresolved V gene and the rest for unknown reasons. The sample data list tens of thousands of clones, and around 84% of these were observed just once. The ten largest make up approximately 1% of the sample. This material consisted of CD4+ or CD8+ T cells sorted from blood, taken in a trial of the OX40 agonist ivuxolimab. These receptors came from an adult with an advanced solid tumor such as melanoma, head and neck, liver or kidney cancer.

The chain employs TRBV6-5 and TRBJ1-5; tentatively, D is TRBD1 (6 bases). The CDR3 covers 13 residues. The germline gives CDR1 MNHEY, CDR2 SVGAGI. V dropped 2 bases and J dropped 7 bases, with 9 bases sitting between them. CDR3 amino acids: CASSYTGMQPQHF. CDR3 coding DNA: TGTGCCAGCAGTTACACAGGGATGCAGCCCCAGCATTTT.

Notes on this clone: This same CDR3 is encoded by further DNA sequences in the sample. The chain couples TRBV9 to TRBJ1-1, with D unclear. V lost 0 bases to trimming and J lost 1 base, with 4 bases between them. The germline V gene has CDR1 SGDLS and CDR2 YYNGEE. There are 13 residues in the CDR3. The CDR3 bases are TGTGCCAGCAGCGTAGTAACGAACACTGAAGCTTTCTTT. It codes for CASSVVTNTEAFF.

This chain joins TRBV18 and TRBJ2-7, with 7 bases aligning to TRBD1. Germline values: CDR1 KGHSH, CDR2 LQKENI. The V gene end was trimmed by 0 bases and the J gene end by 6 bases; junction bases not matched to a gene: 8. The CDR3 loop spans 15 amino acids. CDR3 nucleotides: TGTGCCAGCTCACCACCGGACAGGTTTTCCGCCGAGCAGTACTTC. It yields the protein CASSPPDRFSAEQYF. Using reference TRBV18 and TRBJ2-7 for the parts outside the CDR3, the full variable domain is NAGVMQNPRHLVRRRGQEARLRCSPMKGHSHVYWYRQLPEEGLKFMVYLQKENIIDESGMPKERFSAEFPKEGPSILRIQQVVRGDSAAYFCASSPPDRFSAEQYFGPGTRLTVT.

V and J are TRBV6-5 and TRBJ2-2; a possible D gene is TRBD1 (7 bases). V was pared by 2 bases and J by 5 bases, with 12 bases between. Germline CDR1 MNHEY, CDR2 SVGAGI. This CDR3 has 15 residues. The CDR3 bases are TGTGCCAGCAGTTACGAGGGGGCGGGAACCGGGGAGCTGTTTTTT. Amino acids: CASSYEGAGTGELFF.

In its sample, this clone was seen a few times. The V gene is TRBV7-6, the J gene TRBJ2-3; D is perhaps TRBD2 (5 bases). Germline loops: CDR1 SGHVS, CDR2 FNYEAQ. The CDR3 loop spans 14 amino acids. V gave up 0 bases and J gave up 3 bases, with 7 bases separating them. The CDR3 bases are TGTGCCAGCAGCTTAGCCAGGAGGACAGATACGCAGTATTTT. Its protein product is CASSLARRTDTQYF.

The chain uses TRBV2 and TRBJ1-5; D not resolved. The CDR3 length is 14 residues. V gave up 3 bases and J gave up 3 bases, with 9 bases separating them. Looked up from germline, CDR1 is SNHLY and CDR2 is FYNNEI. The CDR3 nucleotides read TGTGCCAGCAGTGAGGTCCAGGCCAATCAGCCCCAGCATTTT. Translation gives CASSEVQANQPQHF.

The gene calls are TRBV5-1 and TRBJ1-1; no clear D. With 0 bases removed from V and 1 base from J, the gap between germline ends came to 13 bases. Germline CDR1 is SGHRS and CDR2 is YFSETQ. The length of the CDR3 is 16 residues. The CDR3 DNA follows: TGCGCCAGCAGCTTGGCCGCCGGACGGACGAACACTGAAGCTTTCTTT. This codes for CASSLAAGRTNTEAFF.